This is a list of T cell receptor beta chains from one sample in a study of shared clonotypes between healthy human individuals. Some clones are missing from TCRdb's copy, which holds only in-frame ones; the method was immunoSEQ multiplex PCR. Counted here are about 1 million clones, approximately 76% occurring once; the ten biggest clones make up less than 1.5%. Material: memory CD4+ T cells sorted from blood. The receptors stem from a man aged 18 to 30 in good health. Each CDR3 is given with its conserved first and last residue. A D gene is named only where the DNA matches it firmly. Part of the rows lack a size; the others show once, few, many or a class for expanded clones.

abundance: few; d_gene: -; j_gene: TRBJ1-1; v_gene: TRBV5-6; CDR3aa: CASSVGGPTEAFF; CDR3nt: TGTGCCAGCAGCGTGGGGGGCCCCACTGAAGCTTTCTTT
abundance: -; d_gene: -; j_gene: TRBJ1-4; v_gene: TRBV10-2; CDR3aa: CASSESGKPESEKLFF; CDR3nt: TGCGCCAGCAGTGAATCGGGGAAGCCCGAGAGTGAAAAACTGTTTTTT
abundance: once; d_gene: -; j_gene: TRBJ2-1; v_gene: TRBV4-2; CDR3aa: CASSQDPVGVGSYNEQFF; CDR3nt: TGTGCCAGCAGCCAAGACCCCGTTGGTGTGGGCTCCTACAATGAGCAGTTCTTC
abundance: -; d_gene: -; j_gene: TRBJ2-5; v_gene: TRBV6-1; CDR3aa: CASSEQGRETQYF; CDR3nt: TGTGCCAGCAGTGAACAGGGGAGAGAGACCCAGTACTTC
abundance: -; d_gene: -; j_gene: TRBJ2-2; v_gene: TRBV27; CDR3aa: CASTGVDTGELFF; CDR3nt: TGTGCCAGCACGGGGGTGGACACCGGGGAGCTGTTTTTT
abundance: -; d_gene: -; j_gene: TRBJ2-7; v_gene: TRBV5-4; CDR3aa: CASSILGEYF; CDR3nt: TGTGCCAGCAGTATACTAGGCGAGTACTTC
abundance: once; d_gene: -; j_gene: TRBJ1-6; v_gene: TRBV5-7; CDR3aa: CASSNDNFDNSPLHF; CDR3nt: TGTGCCAGCAGCAACGACAACTTCGATAATTCACCCCTCCACTTT
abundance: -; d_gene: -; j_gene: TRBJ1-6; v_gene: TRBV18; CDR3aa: CASSPGGAQGSPLHF; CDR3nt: TGTGCCAGCTCACCTGGCGGGGCGCAGGGGTCACCCCTCCACTTT
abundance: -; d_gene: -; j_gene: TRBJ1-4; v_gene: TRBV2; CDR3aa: CASAGPANEKLFF; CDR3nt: TGTGCCAGCGCTGGACCTGCTAATGAAAAACTGTTTTTT
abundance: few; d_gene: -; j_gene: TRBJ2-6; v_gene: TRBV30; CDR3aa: CAWSYSGANVLTF; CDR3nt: TGTGCCTGGAGTTACTCTGGGGCCAACGTCCTGACTTTC
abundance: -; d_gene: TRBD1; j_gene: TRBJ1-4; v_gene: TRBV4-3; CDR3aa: CASSQSGTGGEKLFF; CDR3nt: TGCGCCAGCAGCCAATCCGGGACAGGTGGGGAAAAACTGTTTTTT
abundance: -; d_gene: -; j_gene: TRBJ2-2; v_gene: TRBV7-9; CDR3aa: CASSLDGGRHTGELFF; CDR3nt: TGTGCCAGCAGCTTAGATGGGGGGCGTCACACCGGGGAGCTGTTTTTT
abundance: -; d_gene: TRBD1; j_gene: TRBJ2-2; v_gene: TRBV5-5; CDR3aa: CASSRQGNTGELFF; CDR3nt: TGTGCCAGCAGCAGACAGGGAAACACCGGGGAGCTGTTTTTT
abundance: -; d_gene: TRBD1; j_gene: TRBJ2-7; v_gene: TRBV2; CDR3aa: CASKGTGSYEQYF; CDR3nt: TGTGCGAGCAAGGGGACAGGGTCCTACGAGCAGTACTTC
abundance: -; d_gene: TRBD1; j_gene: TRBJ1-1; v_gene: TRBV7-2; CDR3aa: CASSLQGAGNTEAFF; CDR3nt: TGTGCCAGCAGCTTACAGGGGGCGGGGAACACTGAAGCTTTCTTT
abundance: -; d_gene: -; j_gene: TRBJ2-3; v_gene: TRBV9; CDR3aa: CASTAGGDRHTQYF; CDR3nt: TGTGCCAGCACCGCGGGCGGAGATCGACATACGCAGTATTTT
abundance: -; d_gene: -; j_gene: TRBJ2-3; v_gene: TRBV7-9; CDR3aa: CASSFTIPGPDSTDTQYF; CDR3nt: TGTGCCAGCAGCTTCACGATCCCGGGACCCGATAGCACAGATACGCAGTATTTT